Listed here are 16 T cell receptor beta chains from one sample, sequenced in a study of T cells after yellow fever vaccination. TCRdb ran MiXCR on the 5' RACE reads and lists one entry per CDR3 protein. The sample has under 250,000 distinct CDR3 sequences, about 3% seen once; the top ten hold less than 3.5%. The input for sequencing was CD4+ T cells sorted from PBMCs, taken 10 days after the yellow fever booster vaccination. These receptor sequences come from a man younger than 35 who received the YFV17D yellow fever vaccine.

J is TRBJ1-1 and V is TRBV7-8; perhaps TRBD1 as D (5 bases). The CDR3 totals 16 residues. V was shortened by 3 bases and J by 0 bases, with 14 bases between the two germline ends. CDR1 and CDR2 (germline): SGHVS, FQNEAQ. The CDR3 loop is CASSFLAGTMNTEAFF. The CDR3 DNA sequence: TGTGCCAGCAGCTTTTTGGCAGGGACCATGAACACTGAAGCTTTCTTT.

This clonotype was recorded at least ten times. The V and J genes are TRBV20-1 and TRBJ1-5, with 10 bases fitting TRBD1. This CDR3 comprises 15 residues. Trimming removed 1 base from V and 4 bases from J; junction bases left unmatched: 4. The germline CDR1 and CDR2 sequences are DFQATT and SNEGSKA (reference sequence). CDR3 in DNA: TGCAGTGCTAGAGCGGAGGACAGGGGGAATCAGCCCCAGCATTTT. It yields the protein CSARAEDRGNQPQHF.

This clonotype was seen repeatedly, ten times or more. The chain carries TRBV7-6 and TRBJ2-1, with 7 positions matching TRBD2. The CDR3 is 15 residues long. Germline CDR1 and CDR2: SGHVS and FNYEAQ. The J segment lost 6 bases and the V segment lost 5 bases, leaving 10 bases of the junction unmatched. CDR3 protein: CASSAGTNHPNEQFF. CDR3 sequence (DNA): TGTGCCAGCAGCGCCGGGACTAACCACCCCAATGAGCAGTTCTTC.

This clonotype has at least ten counts. This chain uses TRBV18 with TRBJ2-1; TRBD1 is a possible D gene (5 bases). The CDR3 spans 13 residues. Trimming left V 0 bases short and J 9 bases short, with 9 bases between. Germline assignment: CDR1 KGHSH and CDR2 LQKENI. CDR3 in amino acids: CASSPPVRAEQFF. For the CDR3, the DNA is TGTGCCAGCTCACCACCTGTCAGGGCTGAGCAGTTCTTC.

DNA of the CDR3: TGCAGTGCTGGTCCCCGGACTAGCGGGTCCTACCCCCAGTACTTC. Protein product: CSAGPRTSGSYPQYF. The chain carries TRBV20-1 and TRBJ2-5, with 11 bases aligning to TRBD2. There are 15 residues in the CDR3. From germline, CDR1 is DFQATT and CDR2 SNEGSKA (reference sequence). V shed 5 bases, J shed 9 bases, and the junction held 14 bases outside the gene matches.

This chain uses TRBV4-1 with TRBJ2-3, with 7 positions matching TRBD2. The CDR3 sequence is 17 residues long. Germline V gene data show CDR1 as MGHRA and CDR2 as YSYEKL. V dropped 0 bases and J dropped 3; count of bases not matched to a gene: 9. CDR3 sequence (DNA): TGCGCCAGCAGCCAAGACTTAGCGGAAGCGGGGACAGATACGCAGTATTTT. Translated: CASSQDLAEAGTDTQYF.

This clonotype was found many times. The chain has TRBV29-1 and TRBJ2-5; 9 bases agree with TRBD1. Losses at the gene ends were 7 bases for V and 6 bases for J; bases not matched to a gene: 9. This CDR3 has 13 amino acids. Germline V lookup: CDR1 SQVTM, CDR2 ANQGSEA. CDR3 in DNA: TGCAGCGCAACACAGGGGGCAGGAAAGACCCAGTACTTC. Residues: CSATQGAGKTQYF. Based on the CDR3 plus reference TRBV29-1 and TRBJ2-5, the full variable domain is SAVISQKPSRDICQRGTSLTIQCQVDSQVTMMFWYRQQPGQSLTLIATANQGSEATYESGFVIDKFPISRPNLTFSTLTVSNMSPEDSSIYLCSATQGAGKTQYFGPGTRLLVL.

This clonotype was counted ten times or more. The chain is built from TRBV10-3 and TRBJ2-4; D gene ambiguous. The CDR3 totals 14 residues. V lost 0 bases and J 3 bases, leaving 6 bases between the germline ends. Germline V CDR1 and CDR2: ENHRY, SYGVKD. The CDR3 DNA is TGTGCCATCAGTGAGTCTAACGGCAAAAACATTCAGTACTTC. Translation: CAISESNGKNIQYF.

This clonotype was recorded at least ten times. The J gene is TRBJ2-1, the V gene TRBV15; D is undetermined. The germline gives CDR1 LNHNV, CDR2 YYDKDF (reference sequence). Trimming left V 1 base short and J 9 bases short, with 10 bases between. The CDR3 has 13 residues. CDR3 sequence: CATSRANVGEQFF. The CDR3 region has the DNA TGTGCCACCAGCAGAGCCAATGTCGGTGAGCAGTTCTTC.

The rearrangement joins TRBV6-2 or TRBV6-3 to TRBJ2-5; unclear D gene. Germline V gene data show CDR1 as MNHEY and CDR2 as SVGEGT. V lost 2 bases, J lost 5 bases, and 18 bases lay in between. This CDR3 is built from 16 residues. The CDR3 nucleotides read TGTGCCAGCAGTTACGGAGTACTTCAGTCCGCGGAGACCCAGTACTTC. It encodes CASSYGVLQSAETQYF.

This clonotype was observed a few times. This rearrangement joins TRBV7-9 to TRBJ1-2; 11 bases match TRBD1. J lost 4 bases, V lost 1 base, and 2 bases had no gene match. CDR1 and CDR2 (germline): SEHNR, FQNEAQ (reference sequence). This CDR3 is 15 amino acids long. Here the CDR3 DNA reads TGTGCCAGCAGCTTAGGCGGGACAGGGGGCTATGGCTACACCTTC. This gives the protein CASSLGGTGGYGYTF.

This clonotype was recorded many times. The rearrangement uses TRBV20-1 and TRBJ2-5, with 9 positions matching TRBD2. The CDR3 spans 13 residues. Germline V gene data show CDR1 as DFQATT and CDR2 as SNEGSKA (reference sequence). V lost 8 bases, J lost 1 base, and 5 bases stayed unmatched. In DNA form, the CDR3 reads TGCAGTTCCCAAGCGGGGGGCCAAGAGACCCAGTACTTC. Protein product: CSSQAGGQETQYF.

The chain employs TRBV24-1 and TRBJ2-2, with unresolved D. CDR1 KGHDR and CDR2 SFDVKD come from the germline V gene. The V end lost 1 base, the J end lost 0 bases, and 8 bases lay between the germline ends. The CDR3 runs to 16 residues. The CDR3 DNA is TGTGCCACCAGTGATTTAGGGCGGTCGAACACCGGGGAGCTGTTTTTT. Encoded protein: CATSDLGRSNTGELFF.

This clonotype was recorded many times. The chain carries TRBV2 and TRBJ2-2; TRBD2 is a possible D gene (6 bases). The CDR3 length is 14 residues. V dropped 8 bases and J dropped 3 bases, with 13 bases sitting between them. Looked up from germline, CDR1 is SNHLY and CDR2 is FYNNEI. As DNA, the CDR3 is TGTGCCAGCTGCAGGGACTGGGACACCGGGGAGCTGTTTTTT. Translated: CASCRDWDTGELFF.

The chain joins TRBV15 to TRBJ1-2, with D possibly matching TRBD1 (5 bases). Germline V gives CDR1 LNHNV, CDR2 YYDKDF (reference sequence). The CDR3 is 16 amino acids. The V gene lost 0 bases and the J gene lost 4 bases, with 15 bases spanning the gap. The CDR3 sequence: CATSRDTPGVFYGYTF. The CDR3 region has the DNA TGTGCCACCAGCAGAGATACTCCGGGGGTCTTCTATGGCTACACCTTC.

The V gene is TRBV18, the J gene TRBJ1-4, with D unclear. Trimming took 0 bases from V and 10 from J, leaving 9 bases between them. CDR3 size: 13 residues. The V gene's germline CDR1 is KGHSH and CDR2 LQKENI. CDR3 DNA sequence: TGTGCCAGCTCACCACCGTCCGTAACAAAACTGTTTTTT. Translated: CASSPPSVTKLFF. Full variable domain (missing parts from reference TRBV18 and TRBJ1-4): NAGVMQNPRHLVRRRGQEARLRCSPMKGHSHVYWYRQLPEEGLKFMVYLQKENIIDESGMPKERFSAEFPKEGPSILRIQQVVRGDSAAYFCASSPPSVTKLFFGSGTQLSVL.